This TCR beta chain is from a study of shared clonotypes between healthy human individuals. Overall study context: Each donor contributed plates that comprised three CD4 naive, three CD4 memory, two CD8 naive and one CD8 memory.

About this clone itself: The antigen remains unidentified.

Sequencing used immunoSEQ multiplex PCR; TCRdb keeps in-frame clones, though not all of them. The table has about 2.3 million clones, around 92% seen once; the top ten hold approximately 0.41%. V was clipped by 2 bases and J by 0 bases, with 10 bases between them. The CDR3 runs to 15 residues. The V gene's germline CDR1 is MNHNY and CDR2 SVGAGI (reference sequence). Findings of the study overall: Having only a few donors restricted how much genetic and exposure-history diversity was captured.

V gene TRBV6-6 combines with J gene TRBJ1-1; D not certain. This sequence originates from a man aged 18-30 years in good health. Some clones in this sample may be carry-over from other donors' samples. The specimen was naive CD4+ T cells from PBMCs. Subset given: CD45RA+ positively selected. CDR3 in DNA: TGTGCCAGCAGTTACGGGTGGCAGATGAACACTGAAGCTTTCTTT. It translates to CASSYGWQMNTEAFF.